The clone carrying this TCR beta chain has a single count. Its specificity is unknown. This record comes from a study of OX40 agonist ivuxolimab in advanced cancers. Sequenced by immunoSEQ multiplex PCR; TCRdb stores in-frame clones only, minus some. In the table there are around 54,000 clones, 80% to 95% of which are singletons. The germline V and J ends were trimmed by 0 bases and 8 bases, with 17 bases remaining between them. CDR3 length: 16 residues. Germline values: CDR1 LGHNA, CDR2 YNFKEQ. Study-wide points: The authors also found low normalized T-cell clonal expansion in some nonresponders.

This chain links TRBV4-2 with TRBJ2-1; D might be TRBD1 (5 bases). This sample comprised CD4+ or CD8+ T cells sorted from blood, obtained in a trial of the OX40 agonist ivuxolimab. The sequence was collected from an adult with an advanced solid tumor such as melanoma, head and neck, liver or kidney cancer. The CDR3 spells CASSQDLVGPRDEQFF. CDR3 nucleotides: TGTGCCAGCAGCCAAGATCTAGTGGGTCCCAGGGATGAGCAGTTCTTC.